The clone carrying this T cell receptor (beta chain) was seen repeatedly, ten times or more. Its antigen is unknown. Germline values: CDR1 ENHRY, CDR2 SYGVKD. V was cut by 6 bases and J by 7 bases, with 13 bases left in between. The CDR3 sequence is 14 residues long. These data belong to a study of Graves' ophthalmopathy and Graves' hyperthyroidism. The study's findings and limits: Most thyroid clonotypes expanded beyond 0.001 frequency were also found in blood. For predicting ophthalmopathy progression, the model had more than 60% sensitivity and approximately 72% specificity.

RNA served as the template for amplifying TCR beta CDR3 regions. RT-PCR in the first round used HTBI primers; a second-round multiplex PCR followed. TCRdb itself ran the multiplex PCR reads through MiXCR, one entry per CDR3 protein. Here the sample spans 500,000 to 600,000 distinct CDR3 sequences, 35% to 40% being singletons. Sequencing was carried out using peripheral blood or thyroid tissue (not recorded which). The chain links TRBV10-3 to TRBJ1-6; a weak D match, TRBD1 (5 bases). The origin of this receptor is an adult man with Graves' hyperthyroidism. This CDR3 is CAISPGPRNSPLHF. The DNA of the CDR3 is TGTGCCATCAGCCCGGGACCTCGGAATTCACCCCTCCACTTT.